Each of the 7 T cell receptor beta chains below was sequenced from the same sample in a study of CD8+CD57+ T cells in acquired aplastic anemia. It was genomic DNA that served as the template for profiling TCR beta VDJ and CDR3. MiXCR, run by TCRdb on the reads, gives a single entry per CDR3 protein. There are some 160,000 distinct CDR3 sequences in the sample; more than 45% occur only once, and roughly 2.8% lies in the top ten. Sequenced patients had shown CD8+CD57+ cell expansion by flow cytometry. The sample taken for sequencing was sorted CD4+, CD8+, or CD8+CD57+ T cells (not recorded which) from PBMCs. The receptors here all came from a human donor with aplastic anemia.

This clonotype was observed at least ten times. The rearrangement uses TRBV18 and TRBJ1-2; TRBD1 matches 8 bases. CDR1 KGHSH and CDR2 LQKENI come from the germline V gene. The V segment lost 4 bases and the J segment 2 bases; nucleotides outside the gene matches: 3. This CDR3 has 14 residues. CDR3 bases: TGTGCCAGCTCACAGCGGACAGGGAACTATGGCTACACCTTC. It translates to CASSQRTGNYGYTF. Filled out from reference TRBV18 and TRBJ1-2, the complete variable domain reads NAGVMQNPRHLVRRRGQEARLRCSPMKGHSHVYWYRQLPEEGLKFMVYLQKENIIDESGMPKERFSAEFPKEGPSILRIQQVVRGDSAAYFCASSQRTGNYGYTFGSGTRLTVV.

At least ten counts were recorded for this clonotype. The V gene is TRBV6-1, the J gene TRBJ2-3; 7 bases map to TRBD1. This CDR3 region has 12 residues. Germline V gene lookup returns CDR1 MNHNS and CDR2 SASEGT. V was clipped by 10 bases and J by 1 base; unmatched bases: 2. The CDR3 coding sequence is TGTGCCACCGGACAGGGCACAGATACGCAGTATTTT. This codes for CATGQGTDTQYF.

This clonotype has only a few counts. The V and J genes are TRBV10-3 and TRBJ2-5; possible D gene TRBD1, 5 bases. The CDR3 covers 14 residues. V was shortened by 7 bases and J by 4 bases, with 16 bases between the two germline ends. The germline V gene has CDR1 ENHRY and CDR2 SYGVKD. CDR3 protein: CAIKSQGGTETQYF. The CDR3 coding sequence is TGTGCCATCAAATCCCAGGGTGGTACAGAGACCCAGTACTTC.

This clonotype was seen at least ten times. V gene TRBV5-5 combines with J gene TRBJ2-3, with D unclear. V lost 0 bases to trimming and J lost 2 bases, with 7 bases between them. Germline V gene lookup returns CDR1 SGHKS and CDR2 YYEKEE (reference sequence). CDR3 length: 14 residues. DNA for the CDR3: TGTGCCAGCAGCTTGGGAGTCCTCACAGATACGCAGTATTTT. This codes for CASSLGVLTDTQYF.

V is TRBV14 and J is TRBJ2-5; 15 positions match TRBD2. The CDR3 consists of 17 residues. After removal of 5 bases from V and 3 bases from J, the junction contained 7 bases not matched to a gene. Germline assignment: CDR1 SGHDN and CDR2 FVKESK. The CDR3 DNA follows: TGTGCCAGCAGCACACGCGGACTAGCGGGAGGGAAAGAGACCCAGTACTTC. Residues: CASSTRGLAGGKETQYF.

This clonotype has at least ten counts. The gene calls are TRBV29-1 and TRBJ2-5, with 7 nucleotides matching TRBD1. V trimming: 4 bases; J trimming: 4 bases; junction bases outside the gene matches: 6. Germline-derived CDR1 and CDR2 are SQVTM and ANQGSEA. CDR3 length: 13 amino acids. CDR3: CSVAGTVGETQYF. DNA for the CDR3: TGCAGCGTTGCGGGGACAGTGGGAGAGACCCAGTACTTC.

Of note for this clonotype: Since the CDR3 does not end with the conserved phenylalanine or tryptophan, this likely comes from a read error. The chain couples TRBV15 to TRBJ1-3; D perhaps matches TRBD1 (6 bases). Germline V gene lookup returns CDR1 LNHNV and CDR2 YYDKDF (reference sequence). V was trimmed by 7 bases and J by 3 bases, leaving 10 bases between them. This CDR3 has 13 residues. CDR3 DNA: TGTGCCACCAACAGGGTAGATGGAAACACCATATATCTT. Encoded protein: CATNRVDGNTIYL.